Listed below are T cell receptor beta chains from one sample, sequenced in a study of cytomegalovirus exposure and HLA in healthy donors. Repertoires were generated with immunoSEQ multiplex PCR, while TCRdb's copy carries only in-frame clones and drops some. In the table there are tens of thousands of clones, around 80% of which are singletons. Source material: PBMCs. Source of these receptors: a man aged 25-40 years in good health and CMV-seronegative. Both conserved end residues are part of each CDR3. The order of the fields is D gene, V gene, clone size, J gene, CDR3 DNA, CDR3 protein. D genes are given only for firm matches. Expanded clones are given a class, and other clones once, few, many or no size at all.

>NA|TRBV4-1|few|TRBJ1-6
TGCGCCAGCAGCCAAGAAGGCGGCATCTATAATTCACCCCTCCACTTT
CASSQEGGIYNSPLHF
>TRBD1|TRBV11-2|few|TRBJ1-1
TGTGCCAGCAGCTCAGCGTCAGGGGGCGGCCTGAACACTGAAGCTTTCTTT
CASSSASGGGLNTEAFF
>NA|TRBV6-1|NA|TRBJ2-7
TGTGCCAGCAGTGAAGACCCGGAGAGAAACGAGCAGTACTTC
CASSEDPERNEQYF
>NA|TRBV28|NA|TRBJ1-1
TGTGCCAGCAGCAGGAGATCAGGGGATGAAGCTTTCTTT
CASSRRSGDEAFF
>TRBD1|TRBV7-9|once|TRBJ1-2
TGTGCCAGCAGCGTCGCGGGACAGAGTAACTATGGCTACACCTTC
CASSVAGQSNYGYTF
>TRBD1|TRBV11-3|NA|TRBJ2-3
TGTGCCAGCAGCCACGGACAGGGAAGCACAGATACGCAGTATTTT
CASSHGQGSTDTQYF
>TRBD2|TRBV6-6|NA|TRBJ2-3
TGTGCCAGCGAGCGGGGAACGGGAGATACGCAGTATTTT
CASERGTGDTQYF
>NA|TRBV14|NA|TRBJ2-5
TGTGCCAGCAGCCAGAGGGTTGCGGGAGAGACCCAGTACTTC
CASSQRVAGETQYF
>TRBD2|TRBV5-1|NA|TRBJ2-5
TGCGCCAGTATTAGCGGGGGGACGACTAAAGAGACCCAGTACTTC
CASISGGTTKETQYF
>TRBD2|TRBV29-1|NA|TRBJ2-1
TGCAGCGGCGGGGGTAATGAGCAGTTCTTC
CSGGGNEQFF
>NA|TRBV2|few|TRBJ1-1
TGTGCCAGCAATAGAAACCAGGGTGAAGCTTTCTTT
CASNRNQGEAFF
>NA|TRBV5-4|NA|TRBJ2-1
TGTGCCAGCAGCGGAGTTTACAATGAGCAGTTCTTC
CASSGVYNEQFF
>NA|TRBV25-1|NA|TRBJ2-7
TGTGCCACCGGCGGCGGCTACGAGCAGTACTTC
CATGGGYEQYF
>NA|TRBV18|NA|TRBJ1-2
TGTGCCAGCTCACTCTCATCGGGTGGCTACACCTTC
CASSLSSGGYTF
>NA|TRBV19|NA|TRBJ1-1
TGTGCCAGTAGTATCCACAGACGCAACACTGAAGCTTTCTTT
CASSIHRRNTEAFF
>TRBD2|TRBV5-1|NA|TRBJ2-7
TGCGCCAGCAGCTCCTTACCCCCCAGGTCTGGGGGGGCCTACGAGCAGTACTTC
CASSSLPPRSGGAYEQYF
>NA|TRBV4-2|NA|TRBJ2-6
TGTGCCAGCAGCCAAGAAGTGGGGGGCTCTGGGGCCAACGTCCTGACTTTC
CASSQEVGGSGANVLTF
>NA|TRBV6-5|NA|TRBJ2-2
TGTGCCAGCAGTCCAACAGGGTATAGGCCCGGGGAGCTGTTTTTT
CASSPTGYRPGELFF
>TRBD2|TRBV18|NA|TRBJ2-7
TGTGCCAGCTCACCGAACCTAAATGAGCGGGAGTGGTACGAGCAGTACTTC
CASSPNLNEREWYEQYF
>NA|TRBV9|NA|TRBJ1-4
TGTGCCAGCAGCGTAGGATGGGGGGCAACTAATGAAAAACTGTTTTTT
CASSVGWGATNEKLFF
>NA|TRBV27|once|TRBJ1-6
TGTGCCAGCAGTTTGGGGGGTTTTAGTAATTCACCCCTCCACTTT
CASSLGGFSNSPLHF
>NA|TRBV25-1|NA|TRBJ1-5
TGTGCCAGCAGTGACAAACTTGGTCAGCCCCAGCATTTT
CASSDKLGQPQHF
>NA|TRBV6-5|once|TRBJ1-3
TGTGCCAGCAGTTACAGCACGATCTCTGGAAACACCATATATTTT
CASSYSTISGNTIYF
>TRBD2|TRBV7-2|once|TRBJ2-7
TGTGCCAGCAGCTTAGGGCGGGGGGTCTACGAGCAGTACTTC
CASSLGRGVYEQYF
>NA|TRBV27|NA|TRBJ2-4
TGTGCCATCCGTCCCGACAACCTAAACATTCAGTACTTC
CAIRPDNLNIQYF
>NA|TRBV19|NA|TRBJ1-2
TGTGCCAGCACGCTCTCCGGGTTAAACTATGGCTACACCTTC
CASTLSGLNYGYTF
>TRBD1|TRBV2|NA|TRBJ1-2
TGTGCCAGCATCAGACAGGGGGCTAAAGGCTACACCTTC
CASIRQGAKGYTF
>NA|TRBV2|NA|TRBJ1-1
TGTGCCAGCACCACCCGGGGCACTGAAGCTTTCTTT
CASTTRGTEAFF
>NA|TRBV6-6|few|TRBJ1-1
TGTGCCAGCAGCCCCCCTGGGGGCGGCACTGAAGCTTTCTTT
CASSPPGGGTEAFF
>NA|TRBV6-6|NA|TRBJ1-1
TGTGCCAGCACCCGTGGGCAGCCTAACACTGAAGCTTTCTTT
CASTRGQPNTEAFF
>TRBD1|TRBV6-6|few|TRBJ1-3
TGTGCCAGCAGCACCGACAGGGTTGGGTTCGGAAACACCATATATTTT
CASSTDRVGFGNTIYF
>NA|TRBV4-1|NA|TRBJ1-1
TGCGCCAGCAGCCAAAGTTGGCAATCGAACACTGAAGCTTTCTTT
CASSQSWQSNTEAFF
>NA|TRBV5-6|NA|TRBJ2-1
TGTGCCAGCAGCTCCGACTACCTCCCTGGGCCGGGAGATGAGCAGTTCTTC
CASSSDYLPGPGDEQFF
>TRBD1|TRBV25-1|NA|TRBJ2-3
TGTGCCAGCAGTTTCAAAAAGACAGGGTCGCGCACAGATACGCAGTATTTT
CASSFKKTGSRTDTQYF
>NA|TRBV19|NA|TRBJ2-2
TGTGCCAGCAGTGTAGGGTTCGGGACCGGGGAGCTGTTTTTT
CASSVGFGTGELFF
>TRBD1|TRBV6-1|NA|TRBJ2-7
TGTGCCAGCACCCGGGGGGGACAGGGGACCTACGAGCAGTACTTC
CASTRGGQGTYEQYF
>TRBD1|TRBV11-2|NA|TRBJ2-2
TGTGCCAGCAGCTCTCCGGGACAGGGGGCCATGGCCGGGGAGCTGTTTTTT
CASSSPGQGAMAGELFF
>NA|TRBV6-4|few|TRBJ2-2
TGTGCCAGCAGTGGCGGCGACACCGGGGAGCTGTTTTTT
CASSGGDTGELFF
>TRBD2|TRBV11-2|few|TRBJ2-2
TGTGCCAGCAGCTTAGATTTGGCGGGGGCCGGGGAGCTGTTTTTT
CASSLDLAGAGELFF
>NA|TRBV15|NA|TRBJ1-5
TGTGCCACCAGCATCCCAGGGCAAGGCAATCAGCCCCAGCATTTT
CATSIPGQGNQPQHF
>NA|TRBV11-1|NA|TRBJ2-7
TGTGCCAGCAGTCCCCTCGGGACAAATCCCTACGAGCAGTACTTC
CASSPLGTNPYEQYF